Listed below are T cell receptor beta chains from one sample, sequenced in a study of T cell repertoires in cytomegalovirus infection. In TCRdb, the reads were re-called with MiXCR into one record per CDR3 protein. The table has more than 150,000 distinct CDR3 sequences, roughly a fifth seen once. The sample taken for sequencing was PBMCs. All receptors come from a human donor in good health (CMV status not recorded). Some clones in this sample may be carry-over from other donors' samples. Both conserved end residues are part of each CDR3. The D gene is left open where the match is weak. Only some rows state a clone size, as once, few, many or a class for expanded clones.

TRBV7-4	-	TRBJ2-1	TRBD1	TGTGCCAGCAGCTTAGAGGGGCAGGGGGCATTTATAGATGAGCAGTTCTTC	CASSLEGQGAFIDEQFF
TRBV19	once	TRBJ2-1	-	TGTGCCAGTAGTATAGCGGGAGTTAGGAATGAGCAGTTCTTC	CASSIAGVRNEQFF
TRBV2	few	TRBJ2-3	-	TGTGCCAGCAGTGAGATGGCTAGTACGCAGTATTTT	CASSEMASTQYF
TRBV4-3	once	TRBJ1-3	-	TGCGCCAGCAGCCAAGATGCCGGCTCTGGAAGCACCATATATTTT	CASSQDAGSGSTIYF
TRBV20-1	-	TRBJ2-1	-	TGCAGTGCTAGGAGGGGGTCGTCGACTAGAGGGAGCAATGAGCAGTTCTTC	CSARRGSSTRGSNEQFF
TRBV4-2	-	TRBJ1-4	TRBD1	TGTGCCAGCAGCCAAGAGACAGGGGGCGAGAGGGAAAAACTGTTTTTT	CASSQETGGEREKLFF
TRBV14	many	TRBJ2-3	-	TGTGCCAGCAGCCCCATGGGTGCAGATACGCAGTATTTT	CASSPMGADTQYF
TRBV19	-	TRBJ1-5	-	TGTGCCAGTAGTATGGGGCTTTCGGTTTTTCAGCCCCAGCATTTT	CASSMGLSVFQPQHF
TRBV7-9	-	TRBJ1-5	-	TGTGCCAGCAGCCGGGCCGATCAGCCCCAGCATTTT	CASSRADQPQHF
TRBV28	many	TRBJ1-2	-	TGTGCCAGCAAAATCCAGGGGCGACTATATGGCTACACCTTC	CASKIQGRLYGYTF
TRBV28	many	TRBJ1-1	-	TGTGCCAGCATAGCTTGGGGGGCCGACACTGAAGCTTTCTTT	CASIAWGADTEAFF
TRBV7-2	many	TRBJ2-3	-	TGTGCCAGCAGCCCCTCCGGGGCGAGGTATTTT	CASSPSGARYF
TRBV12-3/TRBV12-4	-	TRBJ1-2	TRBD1	TGTGCCAGCAGTCCTCGGATCACAGGGGAGGGTATTAGTGCGGGGGCCTATGGCTACACCTTC	CASSPRITGEGISAGAYGYTF
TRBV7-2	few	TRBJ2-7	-	TGTGCCAGCAGCTATGGACGGGGCTACGAGCAGTACTTC	CASSYGRGYEQYF
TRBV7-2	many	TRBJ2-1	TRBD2	TGTGCCAGCAGCTTGGGACTAGCGGGGGGGCAGAGCTCCTACAATGAGCAGTTCTTC	CASSLGLAGGQSSYNEQFF
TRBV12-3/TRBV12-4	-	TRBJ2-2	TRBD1	TGTGCCAGCAGGTTCACCAGGGGGCGAACCGGGGAGCTGTTTTTT	CASRFTRGRTGELFF
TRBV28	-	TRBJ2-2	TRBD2	TGTGCCAGCAGCCAAGCGGGACTAGCGGCGAGTACCGGGGAGCTGTTTTTT	CASSQAGLAASTGELFF
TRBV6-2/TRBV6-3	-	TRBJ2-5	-	TGTGCCAGCAGCTTGGGGGCCCCGAGGGAGACCCAGTACTTC	CASSLGAPRETQYF
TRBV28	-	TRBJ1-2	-	TGTGCCAGCGCTCGGGGAGTCTCTGGCTACACCTTC	CASARGVSGYTF
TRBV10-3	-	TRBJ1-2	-	TGTGCCATCAGTGAGTCGCGGACAGAAAACTATGGCTACACCTTC	CAISESRTENYGYTF
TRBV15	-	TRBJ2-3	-	TGTGCCACCAGCAGAGGAACCCTCGCAGGGACGGGCACAGATACGCAGTATTTT	CATSRGTLAGTGTDTQYF
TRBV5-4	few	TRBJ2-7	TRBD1	TGTGCCAGCAGCCTACCGGGACAGGGCTCCTACGAGCAGTACTTC	CASSLPGQGSYEQYF
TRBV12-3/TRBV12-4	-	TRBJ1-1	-	TGTGCCAGTACGTTGGGGGTCGCCACTGAAGCTTTCTTT	CASTLGVATEAFF
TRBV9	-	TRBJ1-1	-	TGTGCCAGCAGCGTAGGGGAAACTGAAGCTTTCTTT	CASSVGETEAFF
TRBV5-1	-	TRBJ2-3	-	TGCGCCAGCAGCTCCATGACTAGCACAGATACGCAGTATTTT	CASSSMTSTDTQYF
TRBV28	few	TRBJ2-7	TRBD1	TGTGCCAGCCATACGCCGGGACAGTCCTACGAGCAGTACTTC	CASHTPGQSYEQYF
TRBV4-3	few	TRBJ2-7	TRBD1	TGCGCCAGCAGCCAAGGAGTGGGACAGTCCTACGAGCAGTACTTC	CASSQGVGQSYEQYF
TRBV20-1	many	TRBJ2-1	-	TGCAGTGCTAGAGCGCCGGGTGGGCGAGCCAATGAGCAGTTCTTC	CSARAPGGRANEQFF
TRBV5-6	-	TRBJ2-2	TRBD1	TGTGCCAGCAGCTGGGTGGACAGGGGGCAGACCGGGGAGCTGTTTTTT	CASSWVDRGQTGELFF
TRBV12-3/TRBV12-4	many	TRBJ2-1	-	TGTGCCAGCAGTCCCGAAGAACGGAATGAGCAGTTCTTC	CASSPEERNEQFF
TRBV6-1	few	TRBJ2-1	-	TGTGCCAGCAGCAAGGTTACAGGGAGCGGCTACAATGAGCAGTTCTTC	CASSKVTGSGYNEQFF
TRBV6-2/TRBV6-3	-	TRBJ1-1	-	TGTGCCAGCAGTTACTCTCGGTACACTGAAGCTTTCTTT	CASSYSRYTEAFF
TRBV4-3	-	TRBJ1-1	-	TGCGCCAGCAGCCAATCGAGAGGGGGTGAAGCTTTCTTT	CASSQSRGGEAFF
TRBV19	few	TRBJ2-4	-	TGTGCCAGTAGTATAGATCCCCCCCGGGGCAGGATAAGTGTGGACAAAAACATTCAGTACTTC	CASSIDPPRGRISVDKNIQYF
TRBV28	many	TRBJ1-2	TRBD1	TGTGCCAGCAGTCCGGGACAGAAGGGTGGCTACACCTTC	CASSPGQKGGYTF
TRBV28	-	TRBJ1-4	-	TGTGCCAGCAGCCTTTCGTCGGGGGGTGATAATGAAAAACTGTTTTTT	CASSLSSGGDNEKLFF
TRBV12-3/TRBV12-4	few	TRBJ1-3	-	TGTGCCAGCAGGCCCGACAGCTCTGGAAACACCATATATTTT	CASRPDSSGNTIYF
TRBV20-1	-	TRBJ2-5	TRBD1	TGCAGCCCCGGGACAGGGTCAGAGACCCAGTACTTC	CSPGTGSETQYF
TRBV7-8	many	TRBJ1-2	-	TGTGCCAGCAGCTTAGGAGGAAGGGTAGCAAACTATGGCTACACCTTC	CASSLGGRVANYGYTF
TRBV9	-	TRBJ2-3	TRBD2	TGTGCCAGCAGCGGACCGGGACTAGTTATTAATACGCAGTATTTT	CASSGPGLVINTQYF
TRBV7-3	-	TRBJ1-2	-	TGTGCCAGCAGCTCACCGGGCTTGAACAACTATGGCTACACCTTC	CASSSPGLNNYGYTF
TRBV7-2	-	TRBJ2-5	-	TGTGCCAGCAGCTTGAGCCTCCAAGAGACCCAGTACTTC	CASSLSLQETQYF
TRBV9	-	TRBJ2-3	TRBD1	TGTGCCAGCAGCGCCGGGACAGGGGTGACTTCTAGCACAGATACGCAGTATTTT	CASSAGTGVTSSTDTQYF
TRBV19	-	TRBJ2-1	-	TGTGCCAGTAGCAGGGCCCGATCACGTGGGAGGTTAACGAACAATGAGCAGTTCTTC	CASSRARSRGRLTNNEQFF
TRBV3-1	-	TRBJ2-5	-	TGTGCCAGCAGCCAAGATACCGCGTTCCAAGAGACCCAGTACTTC	CASSQDTAFQETQYF
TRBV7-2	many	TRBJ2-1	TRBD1	TGTGCCAGCAGCGCCGACCGGGACAGGAGGAATGAGCAGTTCTTC	CASSADRDRRNEQFF
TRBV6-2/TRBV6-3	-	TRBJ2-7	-	TGTGCCAGCAGCCGTAGCTCCTACGAGCAGTACTTC	CASSRSSYEQYF
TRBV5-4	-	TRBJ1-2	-	TGTGCCAGCAGCTTGGAGTCAGGACGTAACTATGGCTACACCTTC	CASSLESGRNYGYTF
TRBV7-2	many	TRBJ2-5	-	TGTGCCAGCAGCTACTCTGGGGCGGAGACCCAGTACTTC	CASSYSGAETQYF
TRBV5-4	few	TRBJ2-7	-	TGTGCCAGCAGCTTAGTGGAGGGGGCGCCCTACGAGCAGTACTTC	CASSLVEGAPYEQYF